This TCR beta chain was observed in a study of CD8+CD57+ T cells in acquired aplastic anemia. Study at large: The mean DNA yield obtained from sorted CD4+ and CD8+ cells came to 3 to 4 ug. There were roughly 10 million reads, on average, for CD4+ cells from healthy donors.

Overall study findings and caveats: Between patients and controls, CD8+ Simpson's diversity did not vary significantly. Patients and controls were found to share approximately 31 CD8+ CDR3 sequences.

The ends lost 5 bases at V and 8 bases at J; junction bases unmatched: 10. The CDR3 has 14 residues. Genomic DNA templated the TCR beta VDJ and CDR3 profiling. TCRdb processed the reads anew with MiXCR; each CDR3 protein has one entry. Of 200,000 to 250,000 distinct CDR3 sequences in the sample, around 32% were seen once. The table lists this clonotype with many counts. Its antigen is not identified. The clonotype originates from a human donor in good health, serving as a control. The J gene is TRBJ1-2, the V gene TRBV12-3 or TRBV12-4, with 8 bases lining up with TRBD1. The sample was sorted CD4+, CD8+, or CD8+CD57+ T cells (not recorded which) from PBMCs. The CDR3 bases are TGTGCCAGCAGTGAACGGACAGGGTTCGGAGGCTACACCTTC. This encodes CASSERTGFGGYTF.